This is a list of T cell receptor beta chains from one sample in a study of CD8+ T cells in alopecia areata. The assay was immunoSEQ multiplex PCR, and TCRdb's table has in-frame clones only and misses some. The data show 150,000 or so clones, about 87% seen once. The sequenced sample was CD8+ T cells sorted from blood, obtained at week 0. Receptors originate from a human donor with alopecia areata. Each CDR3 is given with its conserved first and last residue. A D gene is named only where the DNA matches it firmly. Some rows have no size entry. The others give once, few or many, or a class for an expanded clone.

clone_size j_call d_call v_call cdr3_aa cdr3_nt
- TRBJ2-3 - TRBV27 CASSSPGFTQYF TGTGCCAGCAGTTCCCCGGGGTTTACGCAGTATTTT
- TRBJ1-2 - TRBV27 CASSLSQGRMYGYTF TGTGCCAGCAGTTTATCCCAGGGAAGGATGTATGGCTACACCTTC
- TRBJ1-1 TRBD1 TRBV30 CAWISDRWNTEAFF TGTGCCTGGATCTCGGACAGGTGGAACACTGAAGCTTTCTTT
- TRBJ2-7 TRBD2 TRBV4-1 CASSQGRGGYEQYF TGCGCCAGCAGCCAAGGGCGCGGGGGCTACGAGCAGTACTTC
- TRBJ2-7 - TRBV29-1 CSVGGPGVTHEQYF TGCAGCGTGGGGGGTCCGGGAGTAACCCACGAGCAGTACTTC
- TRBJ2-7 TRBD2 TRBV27 CASSSWEGIHEQYF TGTGCCAGCAGTTCGTGGGAGGGTATCCACGAGCAGTACTTC
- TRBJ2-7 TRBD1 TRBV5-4 CASSGTDYEQYF TGTGCCAGCAGCGGGACAGACTACGAGCAGTACTTC
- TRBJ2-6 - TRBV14 CASSQEPGEISGANVLTF TGTGCCAGCAGCCAAGAACCAGGGGAAATATCTGGGGCCAACGTCCTGACTTTC
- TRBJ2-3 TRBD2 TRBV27 CASSSSVRLAGATDTQYF TGTGCCAGCAGTTCCTCCGTCCGACTAGCGGGGGCTACAGATACGCAGTATTTT
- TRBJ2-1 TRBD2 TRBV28 CASSPLAGGGYNEQFF TGTGCCAGCAGCCCCCTCGCAGGCGGGGGATACAATGAGCAGTTCTTC
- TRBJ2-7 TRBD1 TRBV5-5 CASSIRDSHYEQYF TGTGCCAGCAGTATCCGGGACAGCCACTACGAGCAGTACTTC
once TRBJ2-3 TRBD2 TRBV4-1 CASSQIWRGVTDTQYF TGCGCCAGCAGCCAAATATGGCGGGGGGTCACAGATACGCAGTATTTT
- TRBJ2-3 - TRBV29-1 CSVESSEEADTQYF TGCAGCGTTGAGTCCAGCGAGGAGGCAGATACGCAGTATTTT
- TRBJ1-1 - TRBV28 CASSRPEAFF TGTGCCAGCAGTCGTCCTGAAGCTTTCTTT
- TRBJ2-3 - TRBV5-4 CASRVPGTDTQYF TGTGCCAGCAGAGTCCCTGGCACAGATACGCAGTATTTT
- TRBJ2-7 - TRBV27 CASSLGGSGYEQYF TGTGCCAGCAGTTTAGGGGGTTCCGGCTACGAGCAGTACTTC
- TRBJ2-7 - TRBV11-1 CASSLDYGSYEQYF TGTGCCAGCAGCTTAGATTACGGCTCCTACGAGCAGTACTTC
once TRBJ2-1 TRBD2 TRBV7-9 CASSFMREGYEQFF TGTGCCAGCAGCTTTATGCGGGAGGGCTATGAGCAGTTCTTC
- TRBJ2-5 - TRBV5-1 CASSFGDSREQYF TGCGCCAGCAGCTTTGGGGACTCACGAGAGCAGTACTTC
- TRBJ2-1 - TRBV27 CASSSGTQGINEQFF TGTGCCAGCAGTTCCGGGACCCAGGGTATCAATGAGCAGTTCTTC
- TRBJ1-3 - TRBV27 CASSRFSPSGNTIYF TGTGCCAGCAGTCGTTTTTCCCCCTCTGGAAACACCATATATTTT
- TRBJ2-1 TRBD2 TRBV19 CASFGGRDSYNEQFF TGTGCCAGTTTTGGCGGGAGAGACTCCTACAATGAGCAGTTCTTC